The 8 T cell receptor beta chains presented below share a single source sample, sequenced in a study of T-cell reconstitution after alpha-beta-depleted transplantation in children. The TCRbeta library incorporated unique molecular identifiers. TCRdb re-analysed the PCR reads in MiXCR, keeping a single row per CDR3 protein. The data show 450,000 to 600,000 distinct CDR3 sequences, over 10% seen once. Sequences were derived from PBMCs, mostly from graft donor cells, sampled 360 days after TCRalphabeta/CD19-depleted stem cell transplant. The receptors were gathered from a male patient between 5 and 17 years old who had a stem cell transplant for acute myeloid leukemia, so the T cells may come from the graft donor.

There are a few counts of this clonotype. The gene calls are TRBV7-9 and TRBJ1-1; perhaps TRBD1 as D (5 bases). The germline gives CDR1 SEHNR, CDR2 FQNEAQ (reference sequence). The V end was cut by 5 bases, the J end by 7 bases, with 14 bases between. This CDR3 has 13 residues. CDR3 sequence reads: CASSTSQGFEAFF. The DNA of the CDR3 is TGTGCCAGCAGCACCTCCCAGGGTTTTGAAGCTTTCTTT. Supplemented by reference TRBV7-9 and TRBJ1-1, the full variable domain reads DTGVSQNPRHKITKRGQNVTFRCDPISEHNRLYWYRQTLGQGPEFLTYFQNEAQLEKSRLLSDRFSAERPKGSFSTLEIQRTEQGDSAMYLCASSTSQGFEAFFGQGTRLTVV.

The sample holds many counts of this clonotype. V and J are TRBV10-3 and TRBJ2-5, with TRBD2 matching over 15 bases. V lost 4 bases, J lost 4 bases, and 7 bases stayed unmatched. Germline V lookup: CDR1 ENHRY, CDR2 SYGVKD. The CDR3 is 17 residues long. The CDR3 is CAISGDRGLAGGETQYF. CDR3 nucleotides: TGTGCCATCAGTGGGGACAGGGGACTAGCGGGAGGAGAGACCCAGTACTTC.

This clonotype was recorded at least ten times. V and J are TRBV28 and TRBJ2-2, with TRBD2 matching over 9 bases. V lost 6 bases and J lost 6; bases outside the gene matches: 8. CDR3 length: 15 amino acids. CDR1 is MDHEN and CDR2 is SYDVKM in the germline V gene. DNA for the CDR3: TGTGCCAGCAGCCCGCCTAGCGGGATGTCCGGGGAGCTGTTTTTT. Amino acid sequence: CASSPPSGMSGELFF. Filled out from reference TRBV28 and TRBJ2-2, the complete variable domain reads DVKVTQSSRYLVKRTGEKVFLECVQDMDHENMFWYRQDPGLGLRLIYFSYDVKMKEKGDIPEGYSVSREKKERFSLILESASTNQTSMYLCASSPPSGMSGELFFGEGSRLTVL.

This clonotype came up a few times. The chain is built from TRBV5-1 and TRBJ2-3; 13 nucleotides line up with TRBD2. Germline lookup yields CDR1 SGHRS and CDR2 YFSETQ. The CDR3 is 16 residues long. After removal of 5 bases from V and 2 bases from J, the junction contained 5 bases not matched to a gene. The CDR3 DNA follows: TGCGCCAGCAGACTAGCGGGAGGGCTCTTCACAGATACGCAGTATTTT. Translated, it gives CASRLAGGLFTDTQYF.

The chain employs TRBV12-3 or TRBV12-4 and TRBJ1-1; 7 bases match TRBD1. The CDR3 contains 14 residues. V was pared by 7 bases and J by 3 bases, with 8 bases of the junction left unmatched. CDR3 loop: CASILTGVHTEAFF. CDR3 nucleotide sequence: TGTGCCAGCATCCTCACAGGGGTCCACACTGAAGCTTTCTTT.

This clonotype was seen ten or more times. This chain connects TRBV9 to TRBJ2-7; D unresolved. The CDR3 covers 11 residues. Germline values: CDR1 SGDLS, CDR2 YYNGEE. Deletions cut 4 bases from V and 5 bases from J, with 7 bases between. CDR3 DNA sequence: TGTGCCAGCAGCCCCCTGAACGAGCAGTACTTC. Protein product: CASSPLNEQYF. The complete variable domain, with remaining parts taken from reference TRBV9 and TRBJ2-7, reads DSGVTQTPKHLITATGQRVTLRCSPRSGDLSVYWYQQSLDQGLQFLIQYYNGEERAKGNILERFSAQQFPDLHSELNLSSLELGDSALYFCASSPLNEQYFGPGTRLTVT.

This clonotype was recorded many times. The gene calls are TRBV28 and TRBJ2-7, with TRBD2 matching over 7 bases. CDR3 length: 13 residues. With 7 bases clipped from V and 3 bases from J, the junction kept 6 bases outside the gene matches. The germline V gene encodes CDR1 MDHEN and CDR2 SYDVKM. CDR3 DNA: TGTGCCAGCACGGCGGGAGAGAGCTACGAGCAGTACTTC. Translated, it gives CASTAGESYEQYF.

This clonotype was detected a few times. V is TRBV7-3 and J is TRBJ2-3, with D hard to call. The CDR3 has 13 residues. Germline CDR1 and CDR2: SGHTA and FQGTGA. V shed 1 base and J shed 9 bases, with 11 bases lying between them. DNA of the CDR3: TGTGCCAGCAGCTTAAATAGGCAAGACACGCAGTATTTT. Translation: CASSLNRQDTQYF.